This T cell receptor beta chain was sequenced for a study of T cell responses to AZD1222 COVID-19 vaccine. Study-wide findings and caveats: Spike-wide coverage was observed for vaccine-associated CD4 TCRs, with dominant responses at 160-218 and 743-854. Epitopes outside B.1.351 and B.1.1.7 mutated regions reportedly drew nearly half of spike TCRs.

On this clone itself: The antigen remains unidentified.

Deletions cut 3 bases from V and 8 bases from J, with 19 bases between. Germline V CDR1 and CDR2: KGHSH, LQKENI. This CDR3 contains 16 residues. Using immunoSEQ multiplex PCR, the repertoire was profiled, and TCRdb retains in-frame clones only, with some absent. Of 85,000 to 110,000 clones in the sample, over 75% were seen once. Sequenced here: peripheral blood, sampled on day 0 of AZD1222 vaccination. The chain recombines TRBV18 with TRBJ1-4, with a possible D match to TRBD1 (6 bases). The TCR originated in an adult in good health. DNA for the CDR3: TGTGCCAGCTCACCCCAATATGGACAGAATTGGGAAAAACTGTTTTTT. Its protein is CASSPQYGQNWEKLFF.